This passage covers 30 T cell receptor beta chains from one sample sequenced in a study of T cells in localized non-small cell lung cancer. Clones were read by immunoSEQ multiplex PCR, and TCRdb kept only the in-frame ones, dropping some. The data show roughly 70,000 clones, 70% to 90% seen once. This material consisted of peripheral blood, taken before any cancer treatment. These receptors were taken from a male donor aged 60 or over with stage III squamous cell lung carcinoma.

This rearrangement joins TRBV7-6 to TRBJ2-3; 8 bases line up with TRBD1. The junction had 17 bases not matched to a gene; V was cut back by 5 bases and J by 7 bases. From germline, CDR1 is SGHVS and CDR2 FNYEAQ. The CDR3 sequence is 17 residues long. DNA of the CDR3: TGTGCCAGCAGCCCCGAACCCAGCACGGACAGGGCGAATACGCAGTATTTT. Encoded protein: CASSPEPSTDRANTQYF.

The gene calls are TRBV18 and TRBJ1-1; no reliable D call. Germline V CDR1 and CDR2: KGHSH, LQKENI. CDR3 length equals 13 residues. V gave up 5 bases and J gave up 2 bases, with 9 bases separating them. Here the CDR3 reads CASSMGFNTEAFF. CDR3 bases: TGTGCCAGCTCAATGGGGTTTAACACTGAAGCTTTCTTT. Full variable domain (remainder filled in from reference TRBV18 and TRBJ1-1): NAGVMQNPRHLVRRRGQEARLRCSPMKGHSHVYWYRQLPEEGLKFMVYLQKENIIDESGMPKERFSAEFPKEGPSILRIQQVVRGDSAAYFCASSMGFNTEAFFGQGTRLTVV.

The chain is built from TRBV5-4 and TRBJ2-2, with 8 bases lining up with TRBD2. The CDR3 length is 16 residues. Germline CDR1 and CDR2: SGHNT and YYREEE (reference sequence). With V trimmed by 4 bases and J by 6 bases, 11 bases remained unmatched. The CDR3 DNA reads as TGTGCCAGCAGCACGCGCCCAAGCGGGGGTCCCGGGGAGCTGTTTTTT. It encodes CASSTRPSGGPGELFF.

CDR3 region: CASSLDGTSGGDTDTQYF. In nucleotides, the CDR3 is TGTGCCAGCAGCTTAGATGGCACTAGCGGGGGGGACACAGATACGCAGTATTTT. The chain uses TRBV11-3 and TRBJ2-3; 13 bases align to TRBD2. The CDR3 has 18 amino acids. Germline CDR1 reads SGHNT; CDR2 reads YENEEA. The ends lost 0 bases at V and 2 bases at J; junction bases unmatched: 5. The full variable domain, rest sourced from reference TRBV11-3 and TRBJ2-3, is EAGVVQSPRYKIIEKKQPVAFWCNPISGHNTLYWYLQNLGQGPELLIRYENEEAVDDSQLPKDRFSAERLKGVDSTLKIQPAELGDSAVYLCASSLDGTSGGDTDTQYFGPGTRLTVL.

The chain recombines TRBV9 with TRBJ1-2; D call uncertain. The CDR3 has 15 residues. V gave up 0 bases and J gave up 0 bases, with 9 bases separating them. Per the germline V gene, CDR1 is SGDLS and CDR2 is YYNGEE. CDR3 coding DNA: TGTGCCAGCAGCGTAGTCCCCTCCTCTAACTATGGCTACACCTTC. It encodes CASSVVPSSNYGYTF.

CDR3 sequence reads: CSVVLTPRGTQYF. CDR3 in DNA: TGCAGCGTTGTTCTGACCCCGAGAGGGACCCAGTACTTC. This chain uses TRBV29-1 with TRBJ2-5; D gene uncertain. The CDR3 extends over 13 amino acids. Germline V lookup: CDR1 SQVTM, CDR2 ANQGSEA. Trimming shortened V by 4 bases and J by 7 bases, and 16 bases separated the two germline ends.

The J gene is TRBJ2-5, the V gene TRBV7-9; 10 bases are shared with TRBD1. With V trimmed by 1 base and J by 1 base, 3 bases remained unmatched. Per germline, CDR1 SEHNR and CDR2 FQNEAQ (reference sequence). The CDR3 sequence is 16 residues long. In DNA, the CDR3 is TGTGCCAGCAGCTTAGGGGACAGGGGCCCCCAAGAGACCCAGTACTTC. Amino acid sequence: CASSLGDRGPQETQYF.

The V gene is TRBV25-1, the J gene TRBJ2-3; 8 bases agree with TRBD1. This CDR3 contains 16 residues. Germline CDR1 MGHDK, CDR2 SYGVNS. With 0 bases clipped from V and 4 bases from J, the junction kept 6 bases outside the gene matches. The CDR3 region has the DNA TGTGCCAGCAGTGAATATAGCAGGGGGCTACCAGATACGCAGTATTTT. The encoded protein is CASSEYSRGLPDTQYF.

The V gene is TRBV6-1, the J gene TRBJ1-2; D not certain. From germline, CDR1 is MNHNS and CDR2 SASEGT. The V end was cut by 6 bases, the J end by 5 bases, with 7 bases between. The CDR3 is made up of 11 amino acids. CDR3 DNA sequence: TGTGCCAGCAGGGAACTTTATGGCTACACCTTC. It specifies CASRELYGYTF.

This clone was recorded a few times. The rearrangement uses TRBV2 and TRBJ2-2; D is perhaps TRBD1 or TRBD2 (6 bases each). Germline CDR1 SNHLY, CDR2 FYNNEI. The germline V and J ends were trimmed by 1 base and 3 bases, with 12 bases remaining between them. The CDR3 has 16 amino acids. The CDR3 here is CASSEGRGQDTGELFF. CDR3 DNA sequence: TGTGCCAGCAGTGAAGGTCGGGGGCAAGACACCGGGGAGCTGTTTTTT.

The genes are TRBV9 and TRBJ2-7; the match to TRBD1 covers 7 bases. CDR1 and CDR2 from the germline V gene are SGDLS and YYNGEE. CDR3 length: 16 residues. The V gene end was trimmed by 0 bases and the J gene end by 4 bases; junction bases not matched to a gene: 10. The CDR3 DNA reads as TGTGCCAGCAGCGTAGCGCCCGGGACAGCCTCGTACGAGCAGTACTTC. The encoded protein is CASSVAPGTASYEQYF.

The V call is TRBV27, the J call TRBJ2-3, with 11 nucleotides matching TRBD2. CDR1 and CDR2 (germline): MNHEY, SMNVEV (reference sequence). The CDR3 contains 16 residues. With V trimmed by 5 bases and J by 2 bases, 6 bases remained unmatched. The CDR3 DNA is TGTGCCAGCAGTGCACTAGCGGGGGCCGCCACAGATACGCAGTATTTT. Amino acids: CASSALAGAATDTQYF.

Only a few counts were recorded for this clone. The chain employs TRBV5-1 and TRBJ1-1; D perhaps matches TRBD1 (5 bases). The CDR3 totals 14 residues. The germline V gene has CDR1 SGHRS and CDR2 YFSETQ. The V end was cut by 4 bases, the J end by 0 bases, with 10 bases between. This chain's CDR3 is CASSTGLLNTEAFF. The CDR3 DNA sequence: TGCGCCAGCAGCACGGGACTGCTGAACACTGAAGCTTTCTTT. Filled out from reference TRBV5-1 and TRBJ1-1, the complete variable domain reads KAGVTQTPRYLIKTRGQQVTLSCSPISGHRSVSWYQQTPGQGLQFLFEYFSETQRNKGNFPGRFSGRQFSNSRSEMNVSTLELGDSALYLCASSTGLLNTEAFFGQGTRLTVV.

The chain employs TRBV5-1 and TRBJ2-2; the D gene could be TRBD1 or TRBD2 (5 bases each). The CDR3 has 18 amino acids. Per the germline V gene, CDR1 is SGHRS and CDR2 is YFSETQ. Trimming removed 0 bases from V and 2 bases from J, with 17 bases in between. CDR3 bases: TGCGCCAGCAGCTTGGCTGGGGGTTCTTATAGTAACACCGGGGAGCTGTTTTTT. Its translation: CASSLAGGSYSNTGELFF.

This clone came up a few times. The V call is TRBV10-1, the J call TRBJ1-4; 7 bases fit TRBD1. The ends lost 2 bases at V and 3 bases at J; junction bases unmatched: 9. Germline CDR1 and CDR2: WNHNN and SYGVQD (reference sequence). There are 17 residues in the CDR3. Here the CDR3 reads CASSERQGRWANEKLFF. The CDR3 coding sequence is TGCGCCAGCAGTGAGAGACAGGGAAGATGGGCTAATGAAAAACTGTTTTTT.

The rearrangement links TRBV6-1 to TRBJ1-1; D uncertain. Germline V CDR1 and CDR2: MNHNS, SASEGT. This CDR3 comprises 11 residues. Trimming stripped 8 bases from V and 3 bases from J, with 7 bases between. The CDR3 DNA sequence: TGTGCCAGCGGACTGTACACTGAAGCTTTCTTT. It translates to CASGLYTEAFF.

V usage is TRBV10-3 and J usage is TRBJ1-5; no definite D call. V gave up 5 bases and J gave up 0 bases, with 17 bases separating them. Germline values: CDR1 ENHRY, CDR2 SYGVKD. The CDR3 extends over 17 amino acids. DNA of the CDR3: TGTGCCATCAGTAAACGACCAGAGACGGATAGCAATCAGCCCCAGCATTTT. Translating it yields CAISKRPETDSNQPQHF.

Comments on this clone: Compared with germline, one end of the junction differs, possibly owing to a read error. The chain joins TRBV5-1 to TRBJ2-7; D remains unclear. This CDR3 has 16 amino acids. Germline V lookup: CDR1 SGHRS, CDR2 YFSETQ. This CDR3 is CASSFGIGQSSYEQHF. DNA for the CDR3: TGCGCCAGCAGCTTTGGAATAGGCCAGAGCTCCTACGAGCAGCACTTC.

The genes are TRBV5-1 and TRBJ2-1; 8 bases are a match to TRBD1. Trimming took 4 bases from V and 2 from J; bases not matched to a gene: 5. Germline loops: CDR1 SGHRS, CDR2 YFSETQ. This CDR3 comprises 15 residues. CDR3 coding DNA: TGCGCCAGCAGCCACGGGACAGGCCCCTACAATGAGCAGTTCTTC. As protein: CASSHGTGPYNEQFF. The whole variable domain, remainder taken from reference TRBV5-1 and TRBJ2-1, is KAGVTQTPRYLIKTRGQQVTLSCSPISGHRSVSWYQQTPGQGLQFLFEYFSETQRNKGNFPGRFSGRQFSNSRSEMNVSTLELGDSALYLCASSHGTGPYNEQFFGPGTRLTVL.

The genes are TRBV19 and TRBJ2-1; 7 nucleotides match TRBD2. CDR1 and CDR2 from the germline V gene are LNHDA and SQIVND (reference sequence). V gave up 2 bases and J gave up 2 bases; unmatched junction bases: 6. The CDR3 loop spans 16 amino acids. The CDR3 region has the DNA TGTGCCAGTAGTATAAGGAGTGGGGGGGCCTACAATGAGCAGTTCTTC. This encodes CASSIRSGGAYNEQFF. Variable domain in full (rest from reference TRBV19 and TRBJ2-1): DGGITQSPKYLFRKEGQNVTLSCEQNLNHDAMYWYRQDPGQGLRLIYYSQIVNDFQKGDIAEGYSVSREKKESFPLTVTSAQKNPTAFYLCASSIRSGGAYNEQFFGPGTRLTVL.

DNA for the CDR3: TGTGCCAGCAGCACCGGACTAGCGGGGGGGCCGGGCAAGCCGACCCAGTACTTC. Amino acid sequence: CASSTGLAGGPGKPTQYF. This chain connects TRBV5-4 to TRBJ2-5; TRBD2 aligns across 15 bases. This CDR3 has 18 residues. Germline V gives CDR1 SGHNT, CDR2 YYREEE (reference sequence). V trimming: 4 bases; J trimming: 7 bases; junction bases outside the gene matches: 14. The variable domain in full, completed from reference TRBV5-4 and TRBJ2-5, reads ETGVTQSPTHLIKTRGQQVTLRCSSQSGHNTVSWYQQALGQGPQFIFQYYREEENGRGNFPPRFSGLQFPNYSSELNVNALELDDSALYLCASSTGLAGGPGKPTQYFGPGTRLLVL.

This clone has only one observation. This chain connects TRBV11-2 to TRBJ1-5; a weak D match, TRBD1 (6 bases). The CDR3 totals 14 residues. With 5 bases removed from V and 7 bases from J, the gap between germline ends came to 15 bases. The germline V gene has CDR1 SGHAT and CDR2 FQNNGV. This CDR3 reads CASSLWGQGQPQHF. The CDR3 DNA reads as TGTGCCAGCAGCCTATGGGGGCAAGGGCAGCCCCAGCATTTT.

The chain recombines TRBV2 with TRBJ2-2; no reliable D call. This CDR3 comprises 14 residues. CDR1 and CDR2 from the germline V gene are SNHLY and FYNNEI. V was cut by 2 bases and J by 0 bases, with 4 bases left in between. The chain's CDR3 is CASSEQPNTGELFF. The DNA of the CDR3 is TGTGCCAGCAGTGAACAGCCGAACACCGGGGAGCTGTTTTTT.

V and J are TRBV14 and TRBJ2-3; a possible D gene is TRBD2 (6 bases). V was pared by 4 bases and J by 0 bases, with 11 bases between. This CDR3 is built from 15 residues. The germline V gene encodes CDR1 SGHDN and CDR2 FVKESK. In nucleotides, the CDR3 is TGTGCCAGCAGCCTAAGGCGGGGAAGCACAGATACGCAGTATTTT. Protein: CASSLRRGSTDTQYF.

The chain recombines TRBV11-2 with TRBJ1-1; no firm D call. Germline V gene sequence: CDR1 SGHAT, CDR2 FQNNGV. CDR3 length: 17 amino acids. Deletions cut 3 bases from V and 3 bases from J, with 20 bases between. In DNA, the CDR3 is TGTGCCAGCAGCTTGTTCCGGGCCCCCGGCGGGCACACTGAAGCTTTCTTT. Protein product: CASSLFRAPGGHTEAFF.

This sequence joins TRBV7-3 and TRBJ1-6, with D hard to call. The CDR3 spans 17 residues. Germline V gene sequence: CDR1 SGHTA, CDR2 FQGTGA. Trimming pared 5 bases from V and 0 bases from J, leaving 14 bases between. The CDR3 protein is CASSLVPQSSYNSPLHF. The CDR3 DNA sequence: TGTGCCAGCAGCCTCGTCCCCCAGAGCTCCTATAATTCACCCCTCCACTTT.

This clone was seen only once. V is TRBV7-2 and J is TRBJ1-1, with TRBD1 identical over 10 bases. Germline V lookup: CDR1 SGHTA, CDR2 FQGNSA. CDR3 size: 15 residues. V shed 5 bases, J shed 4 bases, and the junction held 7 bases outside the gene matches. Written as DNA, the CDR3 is TGTGCCAGCAGCCCCCAGGGACAGGGGAGCACTGAAGCTTTCTTT. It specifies CASSPQGQGSTEAFF.

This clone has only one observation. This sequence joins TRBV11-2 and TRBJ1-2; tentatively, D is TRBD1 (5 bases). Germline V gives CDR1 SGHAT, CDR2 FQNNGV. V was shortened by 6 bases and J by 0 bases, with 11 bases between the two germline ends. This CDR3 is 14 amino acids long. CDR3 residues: CASSRDGSNYGYTF. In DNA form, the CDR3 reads TGTGCCAGCAGTCGGGACGGGTCTAACTATGGCTACACCTTC.

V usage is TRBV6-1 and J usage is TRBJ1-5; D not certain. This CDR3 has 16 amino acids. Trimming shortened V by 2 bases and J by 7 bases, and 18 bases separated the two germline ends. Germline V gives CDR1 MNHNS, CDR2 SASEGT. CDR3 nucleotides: TGTGCCAGCAGTGAAAGGGCCGCATCCCCGGGACAGCCCCAGCATTTT. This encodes CASSERAASPGQPQHF.

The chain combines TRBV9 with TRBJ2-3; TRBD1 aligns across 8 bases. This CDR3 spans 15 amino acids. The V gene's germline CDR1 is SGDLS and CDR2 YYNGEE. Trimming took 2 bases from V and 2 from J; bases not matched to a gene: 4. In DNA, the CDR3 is TGTGCCAGCAGCGTGACAGGGGCGGACACAGATACGCAGTATTTT. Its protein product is CASSVTGADTDTQYF.